This entry describes one TCR beta chain. This clone's antigen is unknown. There are no base qualities to consult, and no much larger clone falls within one base. The CDR3 sequence holds 18 residues, the cysteine and phenylalanine included. Just the 54-base CDR3 DNA is kept, in frame starting at base 1. The germline V gene encodes CDR1 MGHRA and CDR2 YSYEKL. V gives up 3 bases and J gives up 7 bases, and the segment between their germline ends measures 25 bases. The library was made by the immunoSEQ multiplex PCR assay. Held by TCRdb, this immuneACCESS table contains in-frame sequences only and omits some clones. Under half of the omission traces to an unresolved V gene where checked; the cause of the rest is unknown. In this sample the table shows about 63,000 clones, about 91% of which occur a single time. Approximately 15% of the sample is held by the ten biggest clonotypes. Mismatch repair deficiency in every enrolled patient was established by polymerase chain reaction or immunohistochemistry. TCR sequencing was performed for a few patients who responded to pembrolizumab therapy. The phase II trial prospectively evaluated PD-1 blockade with pembrolizumab in advanced mismatch repair-deficient cancers, independent of tissue of origin. Serial peripheral blood T cell samples were collected before and at multiple times after starting PD-1 blockade. Blood sampling time points were reported as weeks after the first dose of pembrolizumab.

The data were taken from a study of PD-1 blockade in mismatch repair-deficient tumors (dated by TCRdb to the late 2010s). Regarding the complete study: The trial enrolled some 82 consecutive patients with more than ten mismatch repair-deficient cancer types between late 2013 and late 2016, all previously treated and progressing. Tumor-associated T cell clones in the peripheral blood of patients responding to PD-1 blockade were tracked using deep sequencing of TCR CDR3 regions.

Study-wide conclusions, independent of this receptor: Clones residing in the tumor, which were often undetectable in blood before treatment, expanded quickly after pembrolizumab and then contracted, generally before radiologic responses.

This TCR was recovered from an adult with mismatch repair-deficient cancer. This chain joins TRBV4-1 to TRBJ2-4; TRBD2 is perhaps the D gene, given 5 matching bases. The sequences come from peripheral blood, collected 52 weeks after starting pembrolizumab. The CDR3 region has the sequence CASSQRDTVGRGENIQYF. The bases are TGCGCCAGCAGCCAGAGGGATACAGTCGGTCGGGGTGAGAACATTCAGTACTTC.